The 9 T cell receptor beta chains given below trace back to one sample, sequenced in a study of vaccination effects on CD4 cells after COVID-19. The antigens these receptors bind are not known. CD4+ T cell isolation took place after about nine days of culture. The cohort was immunized with two doses of either the BNT162b2 or mRNA-1273 vaccine. Libraries were prepared by immunoSEQ multiplex PCR; TCRdb keeps only in-frame clonotypes and omits some of them. The repertoire holds about 39,000 clones, with around 73% as singletons. Here the sequenced sample was CD4+ T cells from PBMCs cultured without peptide, taken after COVID-19 vaccination. The receptors were gathered from a human donor who received a COVID-19 vaccine.

This clone was detected a few times. The V and J genes are TRBV6-6 and TRBJ1-4; unclear D gene. Trimming removed 7 bases at V and 5 bases at J, with 14 bases between. CDR1 and CDR2 from the germline V gene are MNHNY and SVGAGI (reference sequence). The CDR3 consists of 14 residues. CDR3 sequence reads: CASNSLAANEKLFF. The CDR3 nucleotides are TGTGCCAGCAACAGTCTAGCCGCGAATGAAAAACTGTTTTTT.

The genes are TRBV6-7 and TRBJ2-7; D remains ambiguous. TRBV6-7 is noted as an ORF with a role that remains uncertain. This CDR3 comprises 14 residues. V dropped 6 bases and J dropped 3 bases, with 15 bases sitting between them. The CDR3 DNA reads as TGTGCCAGCAGCCCCACCGCAAGAAACTACGAGCAGTACTTC. This translates into CASSPTARNYEQYF.

This sequence joins TRBV6-5 and TRBJ2-1; D call uncertain. Trimming removed 7 bases at V and 11 bases at J, with 18 bases between. The germline gives CDR1 MNHEY, CDR2 SVGAGI. This CDR3 region has 13 residues. This CDR3 reads CASTEDGLAQQFF. In DNA form, the CDR3 reads TGTGCCAGCACCGAGGACGGGTTAGCCCAGCAGTTCTTC.

The chain combines TRBV5-6 with TRBJ1-1; D is unresolved. The ends were cut back, 0 bases at V and 5 bases at J, with 14 bases in the middle. The CDR3 is 15 amino acids. Germline CDR1 and CDR2: SGHDT and YYEEEE. This CDR3 is CASSLVGSWSTEAFF. DNA for the CDR3: TGTGCCAGCAGCTTGGTCGGGTCCTGGAGTACTGAAGCTTTCTTT.

The chain links TRBV6-5 to TRBJ2-5; 11 positions agree with TRBD2. Trimming removed 4 bases from V and 1 base from J; junction bases left unmatched: 2. CDR1 and CDR2 from the germline V gene are MNHEY and SVGAGI. CDR3 length: 15 residues. The CDR3 bases are TGTGCCAGCAGTTTAGCGGGAGGGGCCCAAGAGACCCAGTACTTC. Residues: CASSLAGGAQETQYF.

The chain carries TRBV6-5 and TRBJ1-2, with a weak D call TRBD1 (5 bases). Trimming left V 10 bases short and J 4 bases short, with 22 bases between. Germline CDR1 reads MNHEY; CDR2 reads SVGAGI. The CDR3 sequence is 15 residues long. DNA of the CDR3: TGTGCCACATCTTGGGACGTAAGAGGCGGCTATGGCTACACCTTC. This encodes CATSWDVRGGYGYTF.

The gene calls are TRBV3-1 (or the pseudogene TRBV3-2) and TRBJ1-4; tentative D call: TRBD1 (6 bases). Between the trimmed V and J ends, which lost 1 base and 7 bases, there was a span of 13 bases. This CDR3 spans 15 amino acids. CDR1 LGHDT and CDR2 YNNKEL come from the germline V gene (reference sequence). CDR3 loop: CASSQVRAGVEKLFF. The CDR3 nucleotides are TGTGCCAGCAGCCAAGTCCGTGCAGGGGTTGAAAAACTGTTTTTT.

The V call is TRBV11-2, the J call TRBJ1-1; 11 nucleotides line up with TRBD1. The length of the CDR3 is 15 residues. Germline trimming cut 3 bases from V and 11 bases from J; bases unmatched to any gene: 11. Looked up from germline, CDR1 is SGHAT and CDR2 is FQNNGV. The CDR3 DNA sequence: TGTGCCAGCAGCTTTAGATCCTCATGGACAGGGGGCGCTTTCTTT. It codes for CASSFRSSWTGGAFF.

The rearrangement links TRBV5-5 to TRBJ2-2; perhaps TRBD2 as D (5 bases). CDR3 length: 16 amino acids. Trimming removed 0 bases at V and 7 bases at J, with 16 bases between. Germline CDR1 and CDR2: SGHKS and YYEKEE (reference sequence). The CDR3 sequence: CASSLAWKAGIGELFF. CDR3 coding DNA: TGTGCCAGCAGCTTGGCCTGGAAAGCCGGGATCGGGGAGCTGTTTTTT.